This T cell receptor (beta chain) originates from a study of OX40 agonist ivuxolimab in advanced cancers. About the research overall: Patients were dosed intravenously with ivuxolimab at 0.01 to 10 mg/kg every 2 weeks.

Germline CDR1 and CDR2: SGHVS and FQNEAQ. Between the trimmed V and J ends, which lost 0 bases and 4 bases, there was a span of 14 bases. The length of the CDR3 is 16 residues. TCRdb keeps only in-frame clones here, not all; method: immunoSEQ multiplex PCR. The repertoire has tens of thousands of clones, around 80% of them found once; the top ten carry about 23%. The sample in question was CD4+ or CD8+ T cells sorted from blood, obtained in a trial of the OX40 agonist ivuxolimab. The chain joins TRBV7-8 to TRBJ2-3, with D unresolved. The receptor's source is an adult with an advanced solid tumor such as melanoma, head and neck, liver or kidney cancer. Here the CDR3 reads CASSLASLAWADTQYF. Here the CDR3 DNA reads TGTGCCAGCAGCTTAGCGTCGCTCGCCTGGGCAGATACGCAGTATTTT. The full variable domain, in which reference TRBV7-8 and TRBJ2-3 provide the parts outside the CDR3, is GAGVSQSPRYKVAKRGQDVALRCDPISGHVSLFWYQQALGQGPEFLTYFQNEAQLDKSGLPSDRFFAERPEGSVSTLKIQRTQQEDSAVYLCASSLASLAWADTQYFGPGTRLTVL.